These T cell receptor beta chains were read from a single sample in a study of tumor and adjacent non-tumor tissue in lung cancer. MiXCR was run by TCRdb on the multiplex PCR reads, yielding one entry per CDR3 protein. The sample contains 70,000 to 95,000 distinct CDR3 sequences, over 60% of which appear only once. The sequencing input was distant non-tumor lung tissue. All receptors come from a man aged 65 to 85 with non-small cell lung cancer. Both conserved end residues are part of each CDR3. Each record gives: V gene, J gene, CDR3 protein.

V gene: TRBV20-1
J gene: TRBJ1-1
CDR3 protein: CSIIDPRNTEAFF

V gene: TRBV7-8
J gene: TRBJ2-2
CDR3 protein: CANNLVSVNTGELFF

V gene: TRBV20-1
J gene: TRBJ1-5
CDR3 protein: CSADPDREENQPQHF

V gene: TRBV11-3
J gene: NA
CDR3 protein: CTSSFLFKLGGLSFRSNQPQYF

V gene: TRBV6-2/TRBV6-3
J gene: TRBJ2-7
CDR3 protein: CANTKADEGSYEQYF

V gene: TRBV6-2/TRBV6-3
J gene: TRBJ2-7
CDR3 protein: CACSPIEFSGSSYEQYF

V gene: TRBV6-6
J gene: TRBJ2-3
CDR3 protein: CASSTVAGTTDTQFF

V gene: TRBV5-1
J gene: TRBJ1-2
CDR3 protein: CTSSADRGSGGYTF

V gene: TRBV7-2
J gene: TRBJ2-7
CDR3 protein: CASTLMRGSSYEQYF

V gene: TRBV12-3/TRBV12-4
J gene: TRBJ1-3
CDR3 protein: CASSRLGTGIGSGNTVYF